The 7 T cell receptor beta chains reported below all come from one sample, sequenced in a study of graft-versus-host responses after intestinal transplantation. Only in-frame clones appear in the TCRdb table, and some are missing; sequencing was by immunoSEQ multiplex PCR. The table lists fewer than 110,000 clones, approximately 86% of them singletons. No cognate antigen is known for these TCRs. The specimen comprised unstimulated CD4+ T cells sorted from spleen or lymph node cells, sampled before transplant. The receptors originated from a human donor who was the organ donor for an intestinal transplant.

J is TRBJ1-5 and V is TRBV6-6; D perhaps matches TRBD1 (5 bases). Trimming took 6 bases from V and 0 from J, leaving 9 bases between them. Germline loops: CDR1 MNHNY, CDR2 SVGAGI (reference sequence). This CDR3 has 14 amino acids. The CDR3 loop is CASRGTVSNQPQHF. The CDR3, as DNA: TGTGCCAGCAGGGGGACGGTTAGCAATCAGCCCCAGCATTTT.

This rearrangement joins TRBV5-1 to TRBJ2-3; D gene unclear. The V gene lost 0 bases and the J gene lost 3 bases, with 8 bases spanning the gap. The CDR3 extends over 14 amino acids. Germline V gene lookup returns CDR1 SGHRS and CDR2 YFSETQ. Here the CDR3 reads CASSLGSVTDTQYF. The CDR3 DNA reads TGCGCCAGCAGCTTGGGTTCTGTGACAGATACGCAGTATTTT.

V is TRBV6-5 and J is TRBJ2-6, with no clear D. Trimming stripped 5 bases from V and 0 bases from J, with 8 bases between. CDR1 is MNHEY, CDR2 SVGAGI, per germline. The CDR3 has 15 residues. CDR3 nucleotide sequence: TGTGCCAGCAGTCCGGACGGCTCTGGGGCCAACGTCCTGACTTTC. It yields the protein CASSPDGSGANVLTF.

The rearrangement links TRBV9 to TRBJ2-3; weak D call: TRBD2 (6 bases). The CDR3 length is 20 residues. V gave up 1 base and J gave up 1 base, with 25 bases separating them. CDR1 and CDR2 (germline): SGDLS, YYNGEE. The CDR3 protein is CASSVTGDGDAHFRTDTQYF. Here the CDR3 DNA reads TGTGCCAGCAGCGTAACGGGGGATGGGGATGCCCACTTTCGCACAGATACGCAGTATTTT.

The chain combines TRBV9 with TRBJ2-1; TRBD2 is a possible D gene (6 bases). Germline V gene sequence: CDR1 SGDLS, CDR2 YYNGEE. The CDR3 loop spans 16 amino acids. Trimming removed 3 bases from V and 5 bases from J, with 18 bases in between. In nucleotides, the CDR3 is TGTGCCAGCAGCGCCGAATGGGGGACTTTGAACAATGAGCAGTTCTTC. It is translated as CASSAEWGTLNNEQFF. The complete variable domain, with remaining parts taken from reference TRBV9 and TRBJ2-1, reads DSGVTQTPKHLITATGQRVTLRCSPRSGDLSVYWYQQSLDQGLQFLIQYYNGEERAKGNILERFSAQQFPDLHSELNLSSLELGDSALYFCASSAEWGTLNNEQFFGPGTRLTVL.

V gene TRBV11-3 combines with J gene TRBJ2-1, with 7 bases identical to TRBD2. CDR3 length: 14 amino acids. With V trimmed by 5 bases and J by 1 base, 2 bases remained unmatched. Looked up from germline, CDR1 is SGHNT and CDR2 is YENEEA. The CDR3 loop is CASSASGSYNEQFF. The CDR3 nucleotides read TGTGCCAGCAGCGCTAGCGGTTCCTACAATGAGCAGTTCTTC.

The rearrangement links TRBV10-1 to TRBJ2-7; D remains unclear. In germline, CDR1 is WNHNN, CDR2 SYGVQD (reference sequence). The length of the CDR3 is 13 residues. V was trimmed by 0 bases and J by 1 base, leaving 4 bases between them. CDR3 protein: CASSESGSYEQYF. The CDR3, as DNA: TGCGCCAGCAGTGAGTCCGGTTCCTACGAGCAGTACTTC.